This T cell receptor (beta chain) was sequenced in a study of regulatory T cells in long-lasting Graves disease (dated by TCRdb to about 2021). Study-level background: In the newly diagnosed Graves' disease group, patients had been taking antithyroid drugs for less than 3 months. The study was registered as a clinical trial and conducted in China. A total of 33 samples were covered by TCR sequencing, comprising approximately 13 persistent and about 20 newly diagnosed Graves' disease patients. This study used TCR sequencing and RNA sequencing of peripheral blood to compare persistent Graves' disease patients against newly diagnosed Graves' disease patients. Results and caveats for the whole study, not just this receptor: Only the TCR beta chain was sequenced and analyzed. Lower TCR Shannon entropy and fewer highly expanded clones were observed in persistent Graves' disease patients than in newly diagnosed patients, which suggested clonal expansion. Persistent patients shared more public clonotypes among themselves (around 2,700) than newly diagnosed patients did (more than 850). Preferential use of TRBV28, TRBJ1-2 and TRBJ2-5 was observed in persistent disease, whereas TRBV20-1 and TRBJ2-1 were favored in newly diagnosed disease. Peripheral blood alone was examined, since thyroid tissue, which constituted the primary lesion, could not be accessed. The authors noted that the small sample size was a limitation that may lower accuracy.

The V end loses 7 bases and the J end loses 6 bases, and a stretch of 13 bases separates them. There are 13 amino acids in the CDR3, from cysteine to phenylalanine inclusive. Solely the CDR3 DNA is kept, with 39 bases framed from the first base. CDR1 and CDR2, per the germline V gene, are SNHLY and FYNNEI. This clonotype showed up many times. No cognate antigen has been identified for it. No clone much larger than this one lies a single base away; base qualities are absent. Explained via the paper, the time point label denotes: newly diagnosed GD, antithyroid drugs for less than 3 months. For both TCR sequencing and RNA sequencing, RNA was extracted from PBMCs using TRIzol. The diagnosis of Graves' disease was made according to American Thyroid Association guidelines. Patients for the study were recruited at an endocrinology department in Xi'an, China. Each patient gave 8.5 to 9.5 milliliters of peripheral blood, collected in an EDTA anticoagulant tube. Ficoll Paque Plus density gradient separation was used to isolate PBMCs, and no further T cell sorting was done. An Agilent 2100 Bioanalyzer and agarose gel were used to check RNA quality, and a NanoDrop 2000 was used to measure RNA concentration.

Libraries were prepared through multiplex PCR. The reads were generated on an Illumina HiSeq 4000. TCR beta libraries were built with iRepertoire HTBI primers and Arm-PCR amplification of CDR3 regions. Gel purification was performed on PCR products prior to sequencing. Concerning the study's data processing: Across samples, about 64 TRBV and over 11 TRBJ segments were identified and used for gene usage analysis of CDR3 amino acid clonotypes. COPE and FqMerger were used to merge filtered high-quality paired reads into contigs. BLAST was used to align contigs to IMGT TRBV, TRBD and TRBJ reference genes, with CDR3 defined following IMGT. Any clonotype with a frequency above 0.1% was classified as a highly expanded clone. Shannon entropy served as the measure of repertoire diversity, while the Gini coefficient captured V-J evenness. A clonotype found in more than one individual was treated as public. The public reads were run again by TCRdb, first through fastp at Q25 and then through MiXCR, and only productive beta chains were kept. Rows matching on CDR3 protein sequence are summarized as one entry with the most common DNA and genes. TCRdb's processing, not the authors', yielded these V and J calls. The sample includes 550,000 or so distinct CDR3 sequences, with 12% observed a single time. The ten most abundant clones make up about 8.9% of the sample.

The data were also submitted as part of a second study, on T cells in Graves' hyperthyroidism and ophthalmopathy. As the second paper documents: A patient counted as having stable Graves' hyperthyroidism if no progression to ophthalmopathy occurred over 18 months of follow-up. The hyperthyroidism patients were between 18 and 65 years old and newly diagnosed, with a disease duration of less than 2 months. Exclusion was applied to patients with uncontrolled infections, other autoimmune diseases, pregnancy or lactation. Diagnoses were based on clinical symptoms, serum thyroxine and TRAb, thyroid ultrasound and orbital computed tomography. For the first round of RT-PCR on the TCR CDR3, the HTBI primer set was used together with the Qiagen OneStep RT-PCR kit. Most expanded thyroid clonotypes (frequency above 0.001) were also found in blood, which suggests that blood repertoires may mirror thyroid immune responses. A model built on a 13 V-J signature distinguished ophthalmopathy from stable hyperthyroidism, reaching about 88% sensitivity and under 84% specificity in cross-validation and 80%/75% in testing. In validation, the model predicted progression to ophthalmopathy with around 71% sensitivity and about 73% specificity, a median of 6.5 months before onset. TCR V-J signatures able to tell the groups apart were searched for in a discovery cohort of some 100 patients, of whom 40 to 45 had Graves' ophthalmopathy and roughly 58 had stable Graves' hyperthyroidism. Whether ophthalmopathy could be predicted prospectively was tested in an independent validation cohort made up of roughly 20 hyperthyroidism patients plus 17 patients who later progressed to ophthalmopathy. The 75 to 100 discovery patients were divided at random into training and test sets in a 7:3 ratio. In addition, the study compared T-cell repertoires in thyroid tissue and in blood from six Graves' hyperthyroidism patients. After sampling, hyperthyroidism patients received methimazole starting at 30 mg daily, and ophthalmopathy patients received high-dose intravenous methylprednisolone. A second multiplex PCR round built the libraries, followed by size selection and purification. Sequencing of the libraries was done on an Illumina HiSeq2000 using paired-end 100 bp reads. SOAPnuke was used to process the raw data, removing reads that contained adapters or uncalled bases, had a mean Phred below 15, or lacked an exact match to the constant primer or identifier. COPE v1.2.5 was used to merge the high-quality paired reads, and each unique nucleotide sequence was defined as a clonotype. MiTCR v1.1 was used to align clonotypes to the IMGT TRBV, TRBD and TRBJ reference segments. Analysis was restricted to V-J combinations with a frequency above 0.0001, which covered about 99% of repertoires. The TCS score was defined as F50 (clonal expansion) divided by E x V (chaos), with BLOSUM62-based TCRdist calculated between CDR3 peptides within each V-J. Welch's t-statistics and random forest reduced just over 500 V-J features to roughly 13, which were used in a naive Bayes classifier (R e1071). Sample size was not statistically predetermined, and blinding of investigators to group allocation was not performed. The paper reports TCR Vbeta CDR3 sequencing of 140 or so peripheral blood samples: under 45 ophthalmopathy, approximately 74 hyperthyroidism and around 17 progressor patients.

The rearrangement combines TRBV2 with TRBJ2-1; a tentative D match to TRBD1 spans 6 bases. Sample: peripheral blood mononuclear cells (PBMCs), taken at new diagnosis, from a patient treated with antithyroid drugs. This TCR was sampled from a woman aged 25 to 39 with Graves disease. Donor details come from another sample of the same person, matched by shared clones. The nucleotide sequence is TGTGCCAGCAATGGGCAGGGGCCCAATGAGCAGTTCTTC. The translation is CASNGQGPNEQFF.